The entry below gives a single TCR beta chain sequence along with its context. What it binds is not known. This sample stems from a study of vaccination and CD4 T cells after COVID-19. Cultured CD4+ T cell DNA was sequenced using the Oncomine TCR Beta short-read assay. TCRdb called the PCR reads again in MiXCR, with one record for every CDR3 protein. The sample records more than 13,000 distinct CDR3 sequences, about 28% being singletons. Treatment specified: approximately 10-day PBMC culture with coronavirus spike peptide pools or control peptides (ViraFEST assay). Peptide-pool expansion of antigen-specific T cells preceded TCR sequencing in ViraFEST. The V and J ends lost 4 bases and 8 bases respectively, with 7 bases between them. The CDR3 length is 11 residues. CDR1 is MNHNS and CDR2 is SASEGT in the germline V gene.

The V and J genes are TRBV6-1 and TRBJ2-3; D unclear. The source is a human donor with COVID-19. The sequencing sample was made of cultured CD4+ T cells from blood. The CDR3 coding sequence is TGTGCCAGCAGTGCGGGCCCTACGCAGTATTTT. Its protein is CASSAGPTQYF.